Listed here is a single T cell receptor beta chain. This sample stems from a study of blood T cell repertoires in COVID-19. Background on the study: Sources were T cells, B-cell-depleted T cells, or PBMCs; the material itself was cDNA or gDNA.

Adults between about 18 and 95 years of age took part from 24 US areas. Recovered status in Cohort 3 required two negative PCRs, clearance, or symptom resolution. Authors' analysis steps: Estimation of nucleated cell counts was performed using reference gene primer amplification. Assay used: immunoSEQ multiplex PCR; TCRdb lists only in-frame clones, some missing. V, J and clone size are taken as reported in that table, and D and trimming were inferred from the DNA itself. The sample consists of 170,000 or so clones, 88% of them appearing once. Germline V CDR1 and CDR2: MGHRA, YSYEKL. This CDR3 is 15 amino acids long. With 0 bases clipped from V and 9 bases from J, the junction kept 6 bases outside the gene matches.

Sequencing was performed on PBMCs or T cells enriched from blood (not recorded which). J is TRBJ2-1 and V is TRBV4-1; 9 bases fit TRBD2. This clonotype originated in a young woman who had recovered from COVID-19. The chain's CDR3 is CASSQDRIAGVEQFF. The CDR3 DNA reads TGCGCCAGCAGCCAAGATAGAATAGCGGGAGTTGAGCAGTTCTTC.